This T cell receptor beta chain was sequenced during a study of cytomegalovirus exposure and HLA in healthy donors. For this clone: Its antigen is unknown.

This CDR3 is built from 17 residues. It was with 60 Vbeta and 13 Jbeta primers that the PCR ran. Assay: immunoSEQ multiplex PCR; the TCRdb copy retains only in-frame clones and omits some. Of hundreds of thousands of clones listed, 82% are singletons. Study conclusions and caveats: Per published reports, the classifier diagnosed cytomegalovirus status with high specificity and sensitivity. Despite most TCR sequences being rare, some public TCRs occurred in many donors.

The source is a woman between 40 and 55 years old in good health and CMV-seronegative. Sequenced: PBMCs. The chain couples TRBV21-1 to TRBJ1-5; TRBD1, the D gene given by the table, was not confirmed from the DNA. TRBV21-1 is a listed pseudogene. The CDR3 bases are TGTGCCAGCAGCAAAGACTTGTTGTGGGGGCCTCGAGGGCCCCAGCATTTT. It translates to CASSKDLLWGPRGPQHF.